Given below is one TCR beta chain in context. Antigen unknown. This record comes from a study of cytomegalovirus exposure and HLA in healthy donors. Whole-study results and caveats: Previous analysis showed most TCR beta V segments were productive about 90% or about 30% of the time.

13 Jbeta primers and 60 Vbeta primers were used for the PCR. Sequenced by immunoSEQ multiplex PCR; TCRdb stores in-frame clones only, minus some. This table has about 170,000 clones, around 76% appearing once. This TCR came from a female donor in good health and CMV-seronegative. The sample taken for sequencing was PBMCs.

This CDR3 reads CASSQLETSYEQYF. CDR3 DNA: TGTGCCAGCAGCCAATTGGAGACCTCCTACGAGCAGTACTTC. V is TRBV14 and J is TRBJ2-7; D unclear. Germline CDR1 SGHDN, CDR2 FVKESK. V gave up 2 bases and J gave up 0 bases, with 8 bases separating them. The CDR3 length is 14 residues.